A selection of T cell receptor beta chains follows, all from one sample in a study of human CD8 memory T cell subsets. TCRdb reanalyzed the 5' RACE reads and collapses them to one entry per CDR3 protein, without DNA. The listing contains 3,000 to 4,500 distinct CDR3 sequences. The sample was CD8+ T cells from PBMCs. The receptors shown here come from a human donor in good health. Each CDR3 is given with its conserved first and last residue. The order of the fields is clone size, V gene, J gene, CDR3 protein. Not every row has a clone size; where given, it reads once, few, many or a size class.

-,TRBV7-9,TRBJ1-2,CASSLRDERDYGYTF
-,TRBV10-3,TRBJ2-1,CAISESKRGHNEQFF
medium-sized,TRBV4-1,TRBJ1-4,CASSQDPGTAATNEKLFF
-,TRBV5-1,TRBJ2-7,CASRSGSREQYF
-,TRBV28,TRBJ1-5,CASSLHEGGVSQPQHF
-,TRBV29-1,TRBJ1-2,CSVEGQAAYGYTF
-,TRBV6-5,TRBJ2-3,CASSGTSGGADTQYF
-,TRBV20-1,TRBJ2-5,CSASGADRVKETQYF
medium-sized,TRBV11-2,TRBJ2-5,CASSLELVETQYF
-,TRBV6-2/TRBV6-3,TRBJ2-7,CASSYSGPSYEQYF
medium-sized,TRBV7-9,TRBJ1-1,CASSLDQGHDTEAFF
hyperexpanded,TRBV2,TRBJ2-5,CASQLPGQQETQYF
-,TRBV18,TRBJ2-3,CASSPWEAMGTDTQYF
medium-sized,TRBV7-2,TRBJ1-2,CASSSAGSYGYTF
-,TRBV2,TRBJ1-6,CAIQGPLPNSPLHF
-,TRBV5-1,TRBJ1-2,CASSLRAEGQGANGYTF
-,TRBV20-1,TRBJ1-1,CSASDPGQNTEAFF
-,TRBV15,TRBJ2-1,CATSLGQGSEQFF
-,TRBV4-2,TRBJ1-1,CASSQDRVGQNEAFF
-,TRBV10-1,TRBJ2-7,CASSDERELGEQYF
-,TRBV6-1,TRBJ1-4,CASSPGQGGEKLFF
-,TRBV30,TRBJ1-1,CAWQTGANTEAFF
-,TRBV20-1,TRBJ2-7,CSALPGTGDHEQYF
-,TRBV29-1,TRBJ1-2,CSVHNPLFRDRGPYGYTF
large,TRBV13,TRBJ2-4,CASSFFGQGEIGNIQYF
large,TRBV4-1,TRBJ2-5,CASSQDGLAGGETQYF
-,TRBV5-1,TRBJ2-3,CASSLAGPGGLDTQYF
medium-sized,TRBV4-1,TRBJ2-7,CASSQDPGTGVEQYF
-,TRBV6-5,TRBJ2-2,CASHDGGTLYTGELFF
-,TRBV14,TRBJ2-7,CASSPPSGYEQYF
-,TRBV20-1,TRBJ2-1,CSARDPLSGSSSSYNEQFF